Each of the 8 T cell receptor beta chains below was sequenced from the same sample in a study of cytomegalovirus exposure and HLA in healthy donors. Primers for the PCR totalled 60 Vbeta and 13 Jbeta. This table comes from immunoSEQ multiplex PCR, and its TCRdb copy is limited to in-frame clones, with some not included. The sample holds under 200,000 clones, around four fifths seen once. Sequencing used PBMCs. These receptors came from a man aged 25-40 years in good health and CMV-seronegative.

CDR3 DNA sequence: TGTGCCAGCAGCTTAGGCGGGATTCGGTCGACTAATGAAAAACTGTTTTTT. As protein: CASSLGGIRSTNEKLFF. The gene calls are TRBV7-9 and TRBJ1-4, with unresolved D. V lost 1 base and J 2 bases, leaving 14 bases between the germline ends. This CDR3 has 17 residues. The germline CDR1 and CDR2 sequences are SEHNR and FQNEAQ (reference sequence).

The DNA for the CDR3 is TGTGCCAGCAGTTTCGGACTAGCGGGGGGGGTTAAGGAGCAGTACTTC. Its protein product is CASSFGLAGGVKEQYF. V is TRBV2 and J is TRBJ2-7; TRBD2 matches at 15 bases. The V gene's germline CDR1 is SNHLY and CDR2 FYNNEI. CDR3 length equals 16 residues. Trimming cost V 5 bases and J 7 bases; bases outside gene matches: 9.

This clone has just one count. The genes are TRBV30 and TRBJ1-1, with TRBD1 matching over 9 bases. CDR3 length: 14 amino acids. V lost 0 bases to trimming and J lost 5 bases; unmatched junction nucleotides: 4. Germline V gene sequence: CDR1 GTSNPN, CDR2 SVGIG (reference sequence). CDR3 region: CAWSVQGAGTEAFF. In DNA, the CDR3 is TGTGCCTGGAGTGTACAGGGGGCGGGAACTGAAGCTTTCTTT.

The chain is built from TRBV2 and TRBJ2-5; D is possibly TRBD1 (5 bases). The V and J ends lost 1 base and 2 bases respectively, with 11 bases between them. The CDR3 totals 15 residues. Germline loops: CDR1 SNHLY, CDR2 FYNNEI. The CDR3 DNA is TGTGCCAGCAGTGAAGTTGGGGCAGCTCAAGAGACCCAGTACTTC. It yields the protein CASSEVGAAQETQYF. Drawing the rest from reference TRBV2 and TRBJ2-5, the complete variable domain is EPEVTQTPSHQVTQMGQEVILRCVPISNHLYFYWYRQILGQKVEFLVSFYNNEISEKSEIFDDQFSVERPDGSNFTLKIRSTKLEDSAMYFCASSEVGAAQETQYFGPGTRLLVL.

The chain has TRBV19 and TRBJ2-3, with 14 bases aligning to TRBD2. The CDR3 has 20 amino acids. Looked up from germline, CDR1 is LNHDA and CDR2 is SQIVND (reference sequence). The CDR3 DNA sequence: TGTGGCACCCAACAAACCGGGACTAGCGGGAGTTTGAGGGCTGCAGATACGCAGTATTTT. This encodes CGTQQTGTSGSLRAADTQYF.

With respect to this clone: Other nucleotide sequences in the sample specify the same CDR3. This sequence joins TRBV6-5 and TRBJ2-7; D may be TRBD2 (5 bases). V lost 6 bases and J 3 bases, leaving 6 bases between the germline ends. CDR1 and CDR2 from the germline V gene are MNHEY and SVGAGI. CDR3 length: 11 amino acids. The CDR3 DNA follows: TGTGCCAGCAGCCGGGGCTACGAGCAGTACTTC. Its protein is CASSRGYEQYF.

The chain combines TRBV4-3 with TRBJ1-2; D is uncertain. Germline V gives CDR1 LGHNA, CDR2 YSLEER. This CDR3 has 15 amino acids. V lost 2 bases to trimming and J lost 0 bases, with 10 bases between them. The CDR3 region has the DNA TGCGCCAGCAGCCAAATAGCGCGTACTAACTATGGCTACACCTTC. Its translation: CASSQIARTNYGYTF.

The CDR3 DNA reads TGTGCCAGCAGCACCCAGGGGAGTGGAAACACCATATATTTT. This translates into CASSTQGSGNTIYF. The chain carries TRBV6-6 and TRBJ1-3, with a possible D match to TRBD1 (6 bases). The CDR3 runs to 14 residues. Germline CDR1 reads MNHNY; CDR2 reads SVGAGI (reference sequence). V lost 6 bases to trimming and J lost 3 bases, with 12 bases between them.